Shown below are 21 T cell receptor beta chains from a single sample sequenced in a study of blood T cells in healthy people across ages. For the second PCR, which ran for roughly 6 to 11 cycles, a sample-barcoded 5' primer and a J-beta primer mix were used. TCRdb itself ran the 5' RACE reads through MiXCR, one entry per CDR3 protein. The sample yields roughly 700,000 distinct CDR3 sequences, roughly 32% seen once. The sample taken for sequencing was blood. The source is a woman older than 75 in good health.

This clonotype showed up many times. This sequence joins TRBV6-5 and TRBJ2-7, with D possibly being TRBD2 (5 bases). This CDR3 region has 15 residues. V lost 6 bases, J lost 1 base, and 16 bases lay in between. Germline V gene sequence: CDR1 MNHEY, CDR2 SVGAGI. The CDR3 loop is CASSERRVGSYEQYF. The CDR3 nucleotides are TGTGCCAGCAGCGAACGGCGGGTGGGGTCCTACGAGCAGTACTTC.

This clonotype was observed at least ten times. The rearrangement uses TRBV20-1 and TRBJ1-5; 8 nucleotides agree with TRBD1. After removal of 3 bases from V and 1 base from J, the junction contained 5 bases not matched to a gene. The CDR3 totals 15 residues. Germline V gene sequence: CDR1 DFQATT, CDR2 SNEGSKA (reference sequence). CDR3 amino acids: CSASRGQGSNQPQHF. In nucleotides, the CDR3 is TGCAGTGCTAGCCGCGGACAGGGAAGCAATCAGCCCCAGCATTTT.

This clonotype was counted ten times or more. The chain recombines TRBV27 with TRBJ2-3; D unclear. Looked up from germline, CDR1 is MNHEY and CDR2 is SMNVEV (reference sequence). The CDR3 length is 14 residues. Trimming took off 0 bases at V and 5 bases at J, with 9 bases between the two ends. The CDR3 DNA follows: TGTGCCAGCAGTTTATCCGGGCCCCAAGATACGCAGTATTTT. Translation gives CASSLSGPQDTQYF.

This chain connects TRBV15 to TRBJ1-2; the match to TRBD1 covers 7 bases. V lost 0 bases and J lost 3; bases outside the gene matches: 7. There are 16 residues in the CDR3. The V gene's germline CDR1 is LNHNV and CDR2 YYDKDF (reference sequence). Here the CDR3 DNA reads TGTGCCACCAGCAGAGAGCGGGGCAGGGGGGACTATGGCTACACCTTC. Amino acid sequence: CATSRERGRGDYGYTF.

This clonotype came up once. V gene TRBV7-3 combines with J gene TRBJ2-7; possible D gene TRBD1, 6 bases. The V and J ends lost 4 bases and 6 bases respectively, with 13 bases between them. CDR3 length equals 13 residues. The germline CDR1 and CDR2 sequences are SGHTA and FQGTGA. Here the CDR3 reads CASSSSIQGEQYF. Written as DNA, the CDR3 is TGTGCCAGCAGCTCCAGCATACAGGGCGAGCAGTACTTC.

This CDR3 reads CSAPDRVVTGELFF. The CDR3 coding sequence is TGCAGTGCTCCCGACAGGGTGGTCACCGGGGAGCTGTTTTTT. The V and J genes are TRBV20-1 and TRBJ2-2; TRBD1 matches 7 bases. This CDR3 contains 14 residues. CDR1 is DFQATT, CDR2 SNEGSKA, per germline (reference sequence). V was clipped by 5 bases and J by 4 bases; unmatched bases: 7.

The chain joins TRBV7-2 to TRBJ1-2; 8 positions match TRBD1. This CDR3 has 15 amino acids. J gave up 8 bases and V 3 bases, and 11 bases lay outside the gene matches. The V gene's germline CDR1 is SGHTA and CDR2 FQGNSA. CDR3 DNA: TGTGCCAGCAGCTTCCCCAGGGGGCGGTTGGGGGGCTACACCTTC. Amino acid sequence: CASSFPRGRLGGYTF.

Ten or more counts support this clonotype. The V call is TRBV7-2, the J call TRBJ2-7; 9 bases are a match to TRBD2. V dropped 5 bases and J dropped 0; count of bases not matched to a gene: 5. CDR1 and CDR2 (germline): SGHTA, FQGNSA. This CDR3 comprises 15 residues. CDR3 sequence: CASSVSGGASYEQYF. Written as DNA, the CDR3 is TGTGCCAGCAGCGTTAGCGGGGGCGCCTCCTACGAGCAGTACTTC. The full variable domain, its missing parts supplied by reference TRBV7-2 and TRBJ2-7, is GAGVSQSPSNKVTEKGKDVELRCDPISGHTALYWYRQSLGQGLEFLIYFQGNSAPDKSGLPSDRFSAERTGGSVSTLTIQRTQQEDSAVYLCASSVSGGASYEQYFGPGTRLTVT.

This clonotype was observed many times. The V call is TRBV6-1, the J call TRBJ2-7; weak D call: TRBD1 (7 bases). V shed 5 bases and J shed 3 bases, with 17 bases lying between them. The CDR3 contains 15 residues. Germline V lookup: CDR1 MNHNS, CDR2 SASEGT. The CDR3 sequence is CASSSTYRGLYEQYF. CDR3 nucleotide sequence: TGTGCCAGCAGTTCAACCTACAGGGGACTCTACGAGCAGTACTTC.

In this sample, this clonotype turned up a few times. Germline and junction disagree at one end, which may indicate a read error. This chain uses TRBV7-2 with TRBJ2-5; 8 bases align to TRBD1. The DNA end is a closer match to TRBJ2-7, so the J assignment may be wrong. This CDR3 contains 16 residues. CDR1 and CDR2 from the germline V gene are SGHTA and FQGNSA. CDR3 protein: CANSLVSAGGVYEQYF. CDR3 in DNA: TGTGCCAACAGCTTAGTATCGGCAGGGGGCGTCTACGAGCAGTACTTC.

This clonotype has ten or more counts. The rearrangement uses TRBV20-1 and TRBJ1-1; 7 nucleotides align to TRBD1. This CDR3 has 11 amino acids. CDR1 DFQATT and CDR2 SNEGSKA come from the germline V gene (reference sequence). CDR3 amino acids: CRTGDPTEAFF. As DNA, the CDR3 is TGCAGAACAGGGGATCCCACTGAAGCTTTCTTT.

J is TRBJ2-5 and V is TRBV28; 8 nucleotides match TRBD2. The J call could be wrong; TRBJ2-7 is a better fit for the DNA end. Germline V lookup: CDR1 MDHEN, CDR2 SYDVKM. This CDR3 spans 14 amino acids. CDR3 coding DNA: TGTGCCAGCAGGCAGGGACTAGTGCCCTACGAGCAGTACTTC. It translates to CASRQGLVPYEQYF.

This clonotype has at least ten counts. The V and J genes are TRBV9 and TRBJ2-4, with a weak D call TRBD1 (6 bases). The last part of the DNA fits TRBJ2-7 better; the J call may be wrong. This CDR3 has 13 residues. Germline assignment: CDR1 SGDLS and CDR2 YYNGEE. The CDR3, as DNA: TGTGCCAGCAGCACCACAGGGAACCACGAGCAGTACTTC. This codes for CASSTTGNHEQYF.

The chain uses TRBV27 and TRBJ1-6; TRBD1 agrees at 7 bases. Germline assignment: CDR1 MNHEY and CDR2 SMNVEV (reference sequence). J was trimmed by 6 bases and V by 9 bases; bases with no gene match: 11. The CDR3 runs 15 residues. CDR3 sequence: CASSIQGFLNSPLHF. DNA of the CDR3: TGTGCCAGTAGTATACAGGGGTTCCTTAATTCACCCCTCCACTTT.

This clonotype showed up just a few times. The rearrangement links TRBV7-3 to TRBJ1-1, with D possibly matching TRBD1 (6 bases). V shed 6 bases and J shed 0 bases, with 8 bases lying between them. Germline CDR1 reads SGHTA; CDR2 reads FQGTGA. This CDR3 region has 13 residues. CDR3 in DNA: TGTGCCAGCAGACAGGGATTGAACACTGAAGCTTTCTTT. Amino acids: CASRQGLNTEAFF. The complete variable domain, with remaining parts taken from reference TRBV7-3 and TRBJ1-1, reads GAGVSQTPSNKVTEKGKYVELRCDPISGHTALYWYRQSLGQGPEFLIYFQGTGAADDSGLPNDRFFAVRPEGSVSTLKIQRTERGDSAVYLCASRQGLNTEAFFGQGTRLTVV.

Comment on this clonotype: Its ends do not fully match the called genes, so a read error is possible. The chain carries TRBV6-5 and TRBJ1-2; the D is unclear. Germline lookup yields CDR1 MNHEY and CDR2 SVGAGI. This CDR3 comprises 13 residues. In nucleotides, the CDR3 is TGTGCCAGCAGTTACGGAGCTAACTATGGCTGCACCTTC. Its translation is CASSYGANYGCTF.

This clonotype showed up many times. V gene TRBV9 combines with J gene TRBJ2-3; D is ambiguous. Looked up from germline, CDR1 is SGDLS and CDR2 is YYNGEE. The CDR3 sequence is 16 residues long. The ends were cut back, 1 base at V and 0 bases at J, with 12 bases in the middle. This CDR3 reads CASSVIPSSSTDTQYF. In nucleotides, the CDR3 is TGTGCCAGCAGCGTAATCCCTAGTTCTAGCACAGATACGCAGTATTTT.

This clonotype was seen more than once but under ten times. The rearrangement joins TRBV9 to TRBJ2-2; 13 nucleotides align to TRBD2. Germline V gene lookup returns CDR1 SGDLS and CDR2 YYNGEE. There are 16 residues in the CDR3. V lost 4 bases, J lost 4 bases, and 4 bases stayed unmatched. In nucleotides, the CDR3 is TGTGCCAGCAGCCTACTAGCGGGGGGGCGCACCGGGGAGCTGTTTTTT. This gives the protein CASSLLAGGRTGELFF.

This clonotype was seen many times. This chain connects TRBV20-1 to TRBJ2-1, with 9 bases fitting TRBD2. V shed 2 bases and J 8 bases; nucleotides not matched to a gene: 7. The CDR3 has 14 residues. CDR1 is DFQATT and CDR2 is SNEGSKA in the germline V gene (reference sequence). The CDR3 loop reads CSARWRGGYDEQFF. The CDR3 DNA is TGCAGTGCTAGATGGCGGGGGGGCTATGATGAGCAGTTCTTC.

This sequence joins TRBV2 and TRBJ2-3; 9 nucleotides align to TRBD2. The J segment lost 4 bases and the V segment lost 10 bases, leaving 6 bases of the junction unmatched. This CDR3 is 13 amino acids long. Germline V gene data show CDR1 as SNHLY and CDR2 as FYNNEI. This CDR3 is CATPGLAADTQYF. The CDR3 nucleotides read TGTGCCACCCCGGGACTAGCCGCAGATACGCAGTATTTT. Supplemented by reference TRBV2 and TRBJ2-3, the full variable domain reads EPEVTQTPSHQVTQMGQEVILRCVPISNHLYFYWYRQILGQKVEFLVSFYNNEISEKSEIFDDQFSVERPDGSNFTLKIRSTKLEDSAMYFCATPGLAADTQYFGPGTRLTVL.

V and J are TRBV20-1 and TRBJ1-6; 7 nucleotides line up with TRBD1. V gave up 0 bases and J gave up 8 bases; unmatched junction bases: 13. The V gene's germline CDR1 is DFQATT and CDR2 SNEGSKA (reference sequence). The CDR3 is 17 residues long. The CDR3 DNA sequence: TGCAGTGCTAGAGATTCAGGCCAGGGGGTTCTGGATTCACCCCTCCACTTT. Its translation is CSARDSGQGVLDSPLHF.